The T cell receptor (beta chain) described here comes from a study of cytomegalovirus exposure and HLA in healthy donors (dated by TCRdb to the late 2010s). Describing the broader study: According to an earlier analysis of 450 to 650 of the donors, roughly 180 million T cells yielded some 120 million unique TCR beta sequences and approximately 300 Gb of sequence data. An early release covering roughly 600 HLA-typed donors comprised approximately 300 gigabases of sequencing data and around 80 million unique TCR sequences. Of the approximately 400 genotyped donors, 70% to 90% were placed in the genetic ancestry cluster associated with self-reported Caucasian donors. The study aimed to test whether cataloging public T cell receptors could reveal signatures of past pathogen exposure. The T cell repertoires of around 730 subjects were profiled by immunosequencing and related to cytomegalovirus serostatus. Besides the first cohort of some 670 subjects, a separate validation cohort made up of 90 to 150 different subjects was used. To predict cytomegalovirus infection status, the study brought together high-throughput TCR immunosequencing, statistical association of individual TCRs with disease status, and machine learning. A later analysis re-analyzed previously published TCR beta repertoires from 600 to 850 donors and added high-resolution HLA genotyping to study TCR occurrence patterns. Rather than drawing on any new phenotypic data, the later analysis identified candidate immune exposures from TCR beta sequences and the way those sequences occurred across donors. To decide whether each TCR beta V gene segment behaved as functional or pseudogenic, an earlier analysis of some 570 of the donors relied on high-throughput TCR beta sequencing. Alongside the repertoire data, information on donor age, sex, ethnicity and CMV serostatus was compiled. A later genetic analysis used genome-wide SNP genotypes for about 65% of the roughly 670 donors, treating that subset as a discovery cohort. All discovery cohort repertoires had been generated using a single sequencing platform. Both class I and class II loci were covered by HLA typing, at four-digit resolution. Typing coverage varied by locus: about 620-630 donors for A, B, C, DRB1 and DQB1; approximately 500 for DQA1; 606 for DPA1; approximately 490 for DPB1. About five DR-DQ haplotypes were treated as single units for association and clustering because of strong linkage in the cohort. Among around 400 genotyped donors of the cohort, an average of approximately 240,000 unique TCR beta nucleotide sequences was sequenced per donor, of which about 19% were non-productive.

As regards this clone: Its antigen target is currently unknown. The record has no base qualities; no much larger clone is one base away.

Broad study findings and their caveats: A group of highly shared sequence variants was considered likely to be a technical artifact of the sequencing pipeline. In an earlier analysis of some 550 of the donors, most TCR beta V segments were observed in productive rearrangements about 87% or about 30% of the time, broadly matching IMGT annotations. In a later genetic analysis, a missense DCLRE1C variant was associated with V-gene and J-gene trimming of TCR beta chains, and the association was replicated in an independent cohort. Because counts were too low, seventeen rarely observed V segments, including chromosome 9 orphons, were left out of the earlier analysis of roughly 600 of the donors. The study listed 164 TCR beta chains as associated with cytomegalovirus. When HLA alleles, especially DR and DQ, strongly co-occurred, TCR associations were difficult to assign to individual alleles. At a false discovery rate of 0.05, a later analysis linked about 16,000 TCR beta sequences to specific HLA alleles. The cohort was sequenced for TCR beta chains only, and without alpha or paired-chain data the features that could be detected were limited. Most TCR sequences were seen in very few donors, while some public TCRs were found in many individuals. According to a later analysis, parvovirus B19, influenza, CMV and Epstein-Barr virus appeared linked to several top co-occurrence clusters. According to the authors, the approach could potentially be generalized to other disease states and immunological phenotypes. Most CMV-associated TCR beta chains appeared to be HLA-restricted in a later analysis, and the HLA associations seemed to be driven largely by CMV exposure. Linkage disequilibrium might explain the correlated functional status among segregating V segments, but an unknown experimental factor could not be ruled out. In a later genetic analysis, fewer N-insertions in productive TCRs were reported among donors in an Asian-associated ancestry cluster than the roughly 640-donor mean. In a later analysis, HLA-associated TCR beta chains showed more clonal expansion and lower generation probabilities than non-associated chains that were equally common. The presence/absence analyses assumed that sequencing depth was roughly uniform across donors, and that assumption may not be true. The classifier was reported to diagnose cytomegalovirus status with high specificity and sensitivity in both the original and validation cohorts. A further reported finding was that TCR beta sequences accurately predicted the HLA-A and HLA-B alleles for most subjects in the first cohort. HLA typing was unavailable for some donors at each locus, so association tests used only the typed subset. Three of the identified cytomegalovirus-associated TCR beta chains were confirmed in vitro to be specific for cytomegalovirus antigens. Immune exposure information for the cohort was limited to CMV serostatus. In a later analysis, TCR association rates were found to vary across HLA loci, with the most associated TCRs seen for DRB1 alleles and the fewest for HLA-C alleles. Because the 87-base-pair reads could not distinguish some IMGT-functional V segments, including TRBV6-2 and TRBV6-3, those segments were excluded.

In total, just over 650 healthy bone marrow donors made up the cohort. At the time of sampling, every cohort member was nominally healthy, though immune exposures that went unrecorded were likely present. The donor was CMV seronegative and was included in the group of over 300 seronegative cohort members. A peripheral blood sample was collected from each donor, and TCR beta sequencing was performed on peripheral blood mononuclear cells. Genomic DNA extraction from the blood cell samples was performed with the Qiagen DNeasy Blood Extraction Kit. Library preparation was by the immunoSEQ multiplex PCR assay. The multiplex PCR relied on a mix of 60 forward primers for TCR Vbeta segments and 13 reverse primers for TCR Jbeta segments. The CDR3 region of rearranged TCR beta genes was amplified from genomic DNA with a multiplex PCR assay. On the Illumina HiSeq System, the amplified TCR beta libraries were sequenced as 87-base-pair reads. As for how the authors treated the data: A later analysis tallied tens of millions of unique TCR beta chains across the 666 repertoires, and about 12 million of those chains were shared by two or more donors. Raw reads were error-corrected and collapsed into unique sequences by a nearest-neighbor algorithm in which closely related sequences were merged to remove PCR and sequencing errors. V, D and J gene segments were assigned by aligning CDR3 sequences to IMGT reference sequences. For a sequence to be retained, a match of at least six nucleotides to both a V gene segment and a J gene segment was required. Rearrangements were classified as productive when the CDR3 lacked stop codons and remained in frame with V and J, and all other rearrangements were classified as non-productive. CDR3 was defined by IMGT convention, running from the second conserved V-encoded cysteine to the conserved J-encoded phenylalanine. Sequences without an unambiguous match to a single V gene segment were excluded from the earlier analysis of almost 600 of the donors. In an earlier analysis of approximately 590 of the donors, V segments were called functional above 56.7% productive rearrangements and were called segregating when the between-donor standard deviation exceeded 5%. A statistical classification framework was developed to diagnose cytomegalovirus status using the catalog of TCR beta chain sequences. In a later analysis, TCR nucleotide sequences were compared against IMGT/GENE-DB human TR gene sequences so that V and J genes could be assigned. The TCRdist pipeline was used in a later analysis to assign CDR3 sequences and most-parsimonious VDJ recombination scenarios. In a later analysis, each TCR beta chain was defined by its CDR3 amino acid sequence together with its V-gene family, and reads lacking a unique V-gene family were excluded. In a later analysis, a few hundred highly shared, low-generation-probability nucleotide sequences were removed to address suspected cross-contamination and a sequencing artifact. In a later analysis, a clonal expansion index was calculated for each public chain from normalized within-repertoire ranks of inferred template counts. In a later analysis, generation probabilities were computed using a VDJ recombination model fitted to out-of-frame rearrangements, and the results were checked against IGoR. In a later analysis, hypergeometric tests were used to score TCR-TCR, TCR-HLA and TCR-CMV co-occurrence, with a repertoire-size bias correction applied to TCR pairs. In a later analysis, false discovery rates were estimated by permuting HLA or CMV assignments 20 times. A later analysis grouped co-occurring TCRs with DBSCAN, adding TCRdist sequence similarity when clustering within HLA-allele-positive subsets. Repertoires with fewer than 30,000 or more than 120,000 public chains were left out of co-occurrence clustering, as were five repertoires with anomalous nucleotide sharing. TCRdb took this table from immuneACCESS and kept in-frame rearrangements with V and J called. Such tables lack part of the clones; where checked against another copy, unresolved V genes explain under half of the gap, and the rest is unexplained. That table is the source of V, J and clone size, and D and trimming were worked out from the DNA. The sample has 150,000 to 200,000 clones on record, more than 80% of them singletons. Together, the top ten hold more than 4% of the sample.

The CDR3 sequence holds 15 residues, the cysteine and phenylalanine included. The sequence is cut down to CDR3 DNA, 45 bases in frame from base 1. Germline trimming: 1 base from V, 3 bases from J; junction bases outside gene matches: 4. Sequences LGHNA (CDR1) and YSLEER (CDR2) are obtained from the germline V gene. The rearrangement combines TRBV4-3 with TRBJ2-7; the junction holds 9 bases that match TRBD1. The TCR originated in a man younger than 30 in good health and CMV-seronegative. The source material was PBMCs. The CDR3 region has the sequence CASSQAPGQGYEQYF. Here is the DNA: TGCGCCAGCAGCCAAGCGCCGGGACAGGGCTACGAGCAGTACTTC.